A single sample gave rise to the 16 T cell receptor beta chains below, sequenced in a study of T cells after posttransplantation cyclophosphamide. Control samples came 1 year after myeloablative marrow transplants with methotrexate plus calcineurin inhibitor. Libraries were prepared by immunoSEQ multiplex PCR; TCRdb keeps only in-frame clonotypes and omits some of them. The table includes 8,000 to 10,000 clones, roughly nine tenths detected once. This sample comprised PBMCs, obtained 420 to 450 days after allogeneic stem cell transplant with calcineurin inhibitor and methotrexate. The receptors come from a male patient between 45 and 60 years old who received an allogeneic stem cell transplant from an unrelated donor, was CMV-positive, and had chronic GVHD only. Some T cells may have originated in the graft donor.

In this sample, this clone turned up a few times. This sequence joins TRBV19 and TRBJ2-5, with TRBD1 identical over 7 bases. Looked up from germline, CDR1 is LNHDA and CDR2 is SQIVND (reference sequence). Trimming cost V 4 bases and J 1 base; bases outside gene matches: 0. The CDR3 totals 13 residues. CDR3 residues: CASSRDSQETQYF. The CDR3 coding sequence is TGTGCCAGTAGTAGGGACAGCCAAGAGACCCAGTACTTC.

The sample holds one count of this clone. The CDR3 nucleotides are TGCGCCAGCAGCTTGGGGACAGGGGCTCAGCCCCAGCATTTT. This sequence encodes CASSLGTGAQPQHF. The chain links TRBV5-1 to TRBJ1-5; 9 bases line up with TRBD1. Germline-derived CDR1 and CDR2 are SGHRS and YFSETQ. V was pared by 0 bases and J by 6 bases, with 1 base of the junction left unmatched. The length of the CDR3 is 14 residues.

This sequence joins TRBV5-1 and TRBJ1-2, with a possible D match to TRBD1 (5 bases). CDR1 SGHRS and CDR2 YFSETQ come from the germline V gene. Trimming pared 0 bases from V and 6 bases from J, leaving 9 bases between. The CDR3 extends over 13 amino acids. CDR3 sequence: CASSLGREDGYTF. CDR3 in DNA: TGCGCCAGCAGCTTGGGCAGGGAAGATGGCTACACCTTC. The full variable domain, its missing parts supplied by reference TRBV5-1 and TRBJ1-2, is KAGVTQTPRYLIKTRGQQVTLSCSPISGHRSVSWYQQTPGQGLQFLFEYFSETQRNKGNFPGRFSGRQFSNSRSEMNVSTLELGDSALYLCASSLGREDGYTFGSGTRLTVV.

The rearrangement joins TRBV29-1 to TRBJ1-1; D not certain. Germline CDR1 and CDR2: SQVTM and ANQGSEA. V shed 1 base and J shed 6 bases, with 15 bases lying between them. The CDR3 covers 14 residues. Here the CDR3 DNA reads TGCAGCGTTGAAGGTCGGGGAGGACCATCTGAAGCTTTCTTT. It specifies CSVEGRGGPSEAFF. The full variable domain, its missing parts supplied by reference TRBV29-1 and TRBJ1-1, is SAVISQKPSRDICQRGTSLTIQCQVDSQVTMMFWYRQQPGQSLTLIATANQGSEATYESGFVIDKFPISRPNLTFSTLTVSNMSPEDSSIYLCSVEGRGGPSEAFFGQGTRLTVV.

The chain carries TRBV18 and TRBJ2-4; TRBD2 aligns across 7 bases. The junction had 6 bases not matched to a gene; V was cut back by 3 bases and J by 7 bases. This CDR3 comprises 14 residues. CDR1 is KGHSH, CDR2 LQKENI, per germline. CDR3 residues: CASSPGRGSNIQYF. The CDR3 nucleotides are TGTGCCAGCTCACCTGGGAGGGGTTCGAACATTCAGTACTTC.

V is TRBV2 and J is TRBJ1-6, with a tentative D call TRBD1 (6 bases). The germline V and J ends were trimmed by 6 bases and 12 bases, with 18 bases remaining between them. Germline CDR1 SNHLY, CDR2 FYNNEI. This CDR3 region has 14 residues. In DNA, the CDR3 is TGTGCCAGCAGAGCTCCGACAGGTTTCTTACCCCTCCACTTT. This encodes CASRAPTGFLPLHF.

This clone was counted only a few times. The chain employs TRBV29-1 and TRBJ2-5, with TRBD1 as a possible D gene (6 bases). This CDR3 contains 15 residues. CDR1 and CDR2 from the germline V gene are SQVTM and ANQGSEA. V was pared by 1 base and J by 1 base, with 13 bases between. CDR3 sequence reads: CSVEVGRGTQETQYF. CDR3 in DNA: TGCAGCGTTGAAGTCGGAAGGGGGACCCAAGAGACCCAGTACTTC.

The DNA of the CDR3 is TGTGCCAGCTCAAAGGACACCTGGGACTATGGCTACACCTTC. This encodes CASSKDTWDYGYTF. V is TRBV18 and J is TRBJ1-2, with a weak D call TRBD1 (5 bases). V was cut by 5 bases and J by 3 bases, with 13 bases left in between. Per germline, CDR1 KGHSH and CDR2 LQKENI. CDR3 size: 14 residues. Full variable domain (remainder filled in from reference TRBV18 and TRBJ1-2): NAGVMQNPRHLVRRRGQEARLRCSPMKGHSHVYWYRQLPEEGLKFMVYLQKENIIDESGMPKERFSAEFPKEGPSILRIQQVVRGDSAAYFCASSKDTWDYGYTFGSGTRLTVV.

The chain recombines TRBV10-3 with TRBJ2-3; 10 positions match TRBD2. Trimming at V came to 3 bases and at J to 3 bases, leaving 6 bases not matched to a gene. The CDR3 contains 16 residues. Germline V gene lookup returns CDR1 ENHRY and CDR2 SYGVKD. As DNA, the CDR3 is TGTGCCATCAGTGATCCTAGCGGGAGAATGACAGATACGCAGTATTTT. It yields the protein CAISDPSGRMTDTQYF.

The chain is built from TRBV11-3 and TRBJ2-1, with no clear D. The CDR3 runs 11 residues. Germline assignment: CDR1 SGHNT and CDR2 YENEEA. Deletions cut 5 bases from V and 5 bases from J, with 4 bases between. The CDR3 protein is CASSPNNEQFF. The CDR3 coding sequence is TGTGCCAGCAGCCCTAACAATGAGCAGTTCTTC.

The gene calls are TRBV19 and TRBJ2-2; 9 nucleotides line up with TRBD1. CDR1 is LNHDA and CDR2 is SQIVND in the germline V gene (reference sequence). The J segment lost 6 bases and the V segment lost 6 bases, leaving 5 bases of the junction unmatched. This CDR3 is 14 amino acids long. CDR3: CASRGTGIAGELFF. The DNA of the CDR3 is TGTGCCAGTAGGGGGACAGGGATAGCCGGGGAGCTGTTTTTT.

J is TRBJ2-7 and V is TRBV15, with D possibly TRBD2 on 5 matching bases. Germline lookup yields CDR1 LNHNV and CDR2 YYDKDF (reference sequence). The CDR3 is made up of 15 amino acids. V gave up 1 base and J gave up 2 bases, with 12 bases separating them. The CDR3 reads CATSRVASGTYEQYF. The CDR3 region has the DNA TGTGCCACCAGCAGAGTAGCGAGTGGGACCTACGAGCAGTACTTC.

The V gene is TRBV27, the J gene TRBJ2-7, with 10 bases identical to TRBD2. This CDR3 has 14 amino acids. The J segment lost 6 bases and the V segment lost 3 bases, leaving 5 bases of the junction unmatched. Looked up from germline, CDR1 is MNHEY and CDR2 is SMNVEV (reference sequence). This CDR3 is CASSLGLAGAEQYF. Written as DNA, the CDR3 is TGTGCCAGCAGTTTGGGGCTAGCGGGAGCCGAGCAGTACTTC.

V gene TRBV6-6 combines with J gene TRBJ1-1, with D unresolved. The CDR3 extends over 13 amino acids. The germline V gene encodes CDR1 MNHNY and CDR2 SVGAGI (reference sequence). Trimming shortened V by 7 bases and J by 5 bases, and 14 bases separated the two germline ends. The CDR3 spells CASKYVQATEAFF. The CDR3 DNA reads TGTGCCAGCAAGTATGTCCAGGCAACTGAAGCTTTCTTT.

This chain links TRBV6-4 with TRBJ2-1; 9 bases are shared with TRBD1. With 5 bases clipped from V and 8 bases from J, the junction kept 10 bases outside the gene matches. CDR1 and CDR2 (germline): MRHNA, SNTAGT. The CDR3 is 15 amino acids. The CDR3 loop is CASSTGTGSFDEQFF. The CDR3 region has the DNA TGTGCCAGCAGTACAGGGACAGGGAGTTTCGATGAGCAGTTCTTC.

V gene TRBV4-2 combines with J gene TRBJ2-7; 8 nucleotides line up with TRBD2. Germline V gene lookup returns CDR1 LGHNA and CDR2 YNFKEQ. Unmatched junction bases numbered 12, after V lost 4 bases and J lost 7 bases. This CDR3 has 15 amino acids. This chain's CDR3 is CASSLGGAGEKEQYF. The CDR3, as DNA: TGTGCCAGCAGCCTCGGGGGGGCGGGAGAGAAAGAGCAGTACTTC.